What follows are 17 T cell receptor beta chains derived from one specimen sequenced in a study of beta chain features in type 1 diabetes. Expressed TCRB transcripts were sequenced because the entire RNA isolate underwent reverse transcription. Clones were sequenced by immunoSEQ multiplex PCR, and TCRdb holds only the in-frame ones, with some missing. The data contain fewer than 400,000 clones, around 7.6% of them singletons. Sample: central memory CD4+ T cells from blood. The receptors derive from a young woman in good health.

This clone was counted many times. The chain recombines TRBV10-3 with TRBJ2-1; TRBD2 matches at 7 bases. The CDR3 consists of 14 residues. The V and J ends lost 5 bases and 7 bases, in that order; junction bases with no gene match: 8. Germline assignment: CDR1 ENHRY and CDR2 SYGVKD. In nucleotides, the CDR3 is TGTGCCATCAGTTTAGCGGGTCTGGGTAATGAGCAGTTCTTC. Translating gives CAISLAGLGNEQFF.

V usage is TRBV6-6 and J usage is TRBJ2-5, with D unresolved. This CDR3 contains 12 residues. In germline, CDR1 is MNHNY, CDR2 SVGAGI (reference sequence). V was cut by 8 bases and J by 4 bases, with 11 bases left in between. CDR3 DNA sequence: TGTGCCAGCTCGTTCCGATCAGAGACCCAGTACTTC. Its translation is CASSFRSETQYF.

The chain is built from TRBV7-8 and TRBJ2-7; 9 bases fit TRBD1. V lost 5 bases to trimming and J lost 3 bases; unmatched junction nucleotides: 8. The CDR3 totals 15 residues. The germline V gene encodes CDR1 SGHVS and CDR2 FQNEAQ. CDR3 DNA sequence: TGTGCCAGCAGCAAGACAGGGGGAGACTTCTACGAGCAGTACTTC. Amino acid sequence: CASSKTGGDFYEQYF.

This clone was found a few times. The V and J genes are TRBV2 and TRBJ2-2, with D perhaps TRBD1 (5 bases). CDR3 length: 14 amino acids. Germline CDR1 SNHLY, CDR2 FYNNEI. V was pared by 4 bases and J by 2 bases, with 8 bases between. CDR3 residues: CASSAQGNTGELFF. The CDR3 nucleotides read TGTGCCAGCAGTGCTCAGGGTAACACCGGGGAGCTGTTTTTT.

In this sample, this clone turned up a few times. The chain links TRBV7-2 to TRBJ2-3; no firm D call. There are 13 residues in the CDR3. Germline values: CDR1 SGHTA, CDR2 FQGNSA. V was clipped by 5 bases and J by 9 bases, with 15 bases between them. The CDR3 region is CASSETFTQTQYF. Here the CDR3 DNA reads TGTGCCAGCAGCGAGACCTTCACACAGACGCAGTATTTT.

The CDR3 sequence is CASSDRNEQFF. CDR3 bases: TGTGCCAGCAGCGACCGAAATGAGCAGTTCTTC. The J gene is TRBJ2-1, the V gene TRBV7-2; D is undetermined. The CDR3 consists of 11 residues. Germline values: CDR1 SGHTA, CDR2 FQGNSA. The V and J ends lost 5 bases and 7 bases respectively, with 6 bases between them.

CDR3 residues: CASSIRTGYNEQFF. CDR3 bases: TGTGCCAGTAGTATTAGAACAGGCTACAATGAGCAGTTCTTC. This sequence joins TRBV19 and TRBJ2-1; possibly TRBD1 for D (5 bases). CDR1 LNHDA and CDR2 SQIVND come from the germline V gene (reference sequence). V lost 3 bases and J 3 bases, leaving 9 bases between the germline ends. The CDR3 has 14 residues.

This chain links TRBV18 with TRBJ1-5, with 8 positions matching TRBD1. J lost 6 bases, V lost 2 bases, and 9 bases had no gene match. The CDR3 has 16 residues. Germline V gene data show CDR1 as KGHSH and CDR2 as LQKENI. In DNA, the CDR3 is TGTGCCAGCTCACCAAGTACGGGACAGGATGGTCAGCCCCAGCATTTT. Its translation: CASSPSTGQDGQPQHF.

J is TRBJ2-1 and V is TRBV7-3, with 9 nucleotides matching TRBD1. Looked up from germline, CDR1 is SGHTA and CDR2 is FQGTGA. Trimming cost V 4 bases and J 7 bases; bases outside gene matches: 8. The CDR3 totals 15 residues. The CDR3 DNA is TGTGCCAGCAGCTCCCCGGGACAGGGAAATAATGAGCAGTTCTTC. Amino acid sequence: CASSSPGQGNNEQFF. Combining the CDR3 with reference TRBV7-3 and TRBJ2-1 gives the whole variable domain GAGVSQTPSNKVTEKGKYVELRCDPISGHTALYWYRQSLGQGPEFLIYFQGTGAADDSGLPNDRFFAVRPEGSVSTLKIQRTERGDSAVYLCASSSPGQGNNEQFFGPGTRLTVL.

This clone was counted many times. The chain has TRBV10-3 and TRBJ2-5, with 14 bases fitting TRBD2. The trim removed 0 bases at V and 9 bases at J, leaving 3 bases unmatched. In germline, CDR1 is ENHRY, CDR2 SYGVKD. The CDR3 runs 15 residues. The CDR3 nucleotides are TGTGCCATCAGTGAGTCGGGACTAGCGGGAGCGGCCCAGTACTTC. This translates into CAISESGLAGAAQYF.

A few counts support this clone. V gene TRBV10-3 combines with J gene TRBJ2-1; D is unresolved. The CDR3 has 14 amino acids. Trimming left V 4 bases short and J 5 bases short, with 12 bases between. The germline gives CDR1 ENHRY, CDR2 SYGVKD. Here the CDR3 reads CAISVGGEHNEQFF. CDR3 nucleotide sequence: TGTGCCATCAGTGTTGGCGGCGAACACAATGAGCAGTTCTTC.

The V gene is TRBV7-9, the J gene TRBJ2-1, with D perhaps TRBD1 or TRBD2 (6 bases each). CDR3 length: 16 residues. The ends were cut back, 8 bases at V and 6 bases at J, with 23 bases in the middle. Germline V gene sequence: CDR1 SEHNR, CDR2 FQNEAQ (reference sequence). CDR3 bases: TGTGCCAGCTTCACCCCTGACGGGAAGGGGGGCAATGAGCAGTTCTTC. It translates to CASFTPDGKGGNEQFF.

The V call is TRBV10-3, the J call TRBJ2-2, with TRBD2 matching 9 bases. Germline V CDR1 and CDR2: ENHRY, SYGVKD. The ends lost 6 bases at V and 2 bases at J; junction bases unmatched: 4. This CDR3 is built from 15 residues. The CDR3 DNA is TGTGCCATCAGGGAGACTAGCGGTAACACCGGGGAGCTGTTTTTT. This translates into CAIRETSGNTGELFF.

A few counts support this clone. The chain links TRBV7-2 to TRBJ2-7; 13 bases align to TRBD2. The V gene end was trimmed by 5 bases and the J gene end by 7 bases; junction bases not matched to a gene: 8. The CDR3 sequence is 15 residues long. Germline-derived CDR1 and CDR2 are SGHTA and FQGNSA. The CDR3: CASSQAGLAGEEQYF. CDR3 sequence (DNA): TGTGCCAGCAGCCAAGCCGGACTAGCGGGAGAGGAGCAGTACTTC.

This clone was detected only a few times. The V gene is TRBV4-2, the J gene TRBJ2-1; 10 bases align to TRBD1. V lost 5 bases and J lost 6; bases outside the gene matches: 10. Germline CDR1 LGHNA, CDR2 YNFKEQ. CDR3 length: 16 amino acids. CDR3 residues: CASSSQAGTGVNEQFF. CDR3 bases: TGTGCCAGCAGCTCACAGGCAGGGACAGGGGTCAATGAGCAGTTCTTC.

The rearrangement joins TRBV13 to TRBJ2-1, with 8 bases lining up with TRBD2. This CDR3 is built from 15 residues. Losses at the gene ends were 1 base for V and 5 bases for J; bases not matched to a gene: 4. The germline V gene has CDR1 PRHDT and CDR2 FYEKMQ (reference sequence). The CDR3 region has the DNA TGTGCCAGCAGCTTAGATCCGGGAGGGCACAATGAGCAGTTCTTC. Translating it yields CASSLDPGGHNEQFF.

This clone was seen repeatedly, ten times or more. V is TRBV4-2 and J is TRBJ1-1, with 8 positions matching TRBD1. J gave up 6 bases and V 3 bases, and 9 bases lay outside the gene matches. CDR1 and CDR2 from the germline V gene are LGHNA and YNFKEQ. The CDR3 extends over 15 amino acids. CDR3 sequence (DNA): TGTGCCAGCAGCCATCAGAGCAGGGGGCAGGCTGAAGCTTTCTTT. Amino acids: CASSHQSRGQAEAFF.